This T cell receptor (beta chain) stems from a study of T cells after yellow fever vaccination (dated by TCRdb to the late 2010s). In the study overall: Libraries from fractions with low cell numbers were prepared with the SMART-Seq v4 Ultra Low Input RNA kit. To track T-cell clones before and after primary and booster YFV17D yellow fever vaccination, bulk TCR alpha and beta repertoires were sequenced longitudinally. The cohort comprised two healthy male donors, one aged 18 to 30 and one aged 30 to 40 years. Blood samples were taken at several timepoints before and after primary and secondary immunization, and bulk PBMC replicates and cell subsets were isolated. On the study overall, not on this receptor specifically: Most clones expanded after primary vaccination were re-detected after the booster (almost 97% of CD4 and approximately 88% of CD8), suggesting broad memory maintenance. A small fraction of clonotypes appeared in both the CD4 and CD8 compartments, likely as a result of convergent recombination. Compared with the primary T-cell response, the secondary T-cell response was weaker but faster, peaking on day 5 rather than day 15. The study included only a couple of donors, which limits how far the findings can be generalized. FACS-sorted repertoires could contain abundant contaminating clonotypes from the bulk population, so computational filtering was required.

Synthesis of TCR cDNA relied on 5'RACE template switching, a step that introduced a universal primer site along with unique molecular identifiers. Priming of cDNA synthesis was performed from both the TCR alpha and TCR beta constant segments. Two PCR steps were used to amplify libraries, with sample barcodes and sequencing adapters being added in the second step. Sequencing of libraries was done on Illumina HiSeq 2500 (2x100 bp) or NovaSeq (2x150 bp). Under the source paper's analysis protocol: Demultiplexing of reads and collapsing into UMI consensus sequences were performed with MIGEC, and V(D)J alignment was carried out with MiXCR. Clonotypes responding to the vaccine were identified with edgeR on replicate PBMC samples, with the criteria of FDR below 0.01 and a log2 fold change above 5 up to day 15. CD4 or CD8 identity was assigned to each bulk clonotype according to whether the clonotype was present at higher abundance in the sequenced CD4 repertoire or the sequenced CD8 repertoire. TCRdb took the public reads, trimmed them with fastp at Q25, ran MiXCR for clone calling and kept in-frame beta chains. Each CDR3 protein appears once, grouped with its most common genes and DNA. The V and J calls follow TCRdb's processing rather than the paper's. The sample records 65,000 to 90,000 distinct CDR3 sequences, around 7% of which are singletons. The ten biggest clones cover 41% of the sample.

This clonotype occurred many times. It has no known antigen specificity. Base qualities are not recorded, but no much larger clone differs from it by a single base. CDR3 length: 14 amino acids, cysteine to phenylalanine. The CDR3 DNA has 42 bases and is translated from base 1. Between the V and J ends, shortened by 0 bases and 8 bases respectively, the junction contains 13 bases. CDR1 DFQATT and CDR2 SNEGSKA are derived from the germline V gene (reference sequence). The sample's treatment or condition label is to be understood as: live attenuated yellow fever vaccine strain. A standard Ficoll-Paque protocol was used to isolate PBMCs from peripheral blood. CD4 and CD8 T-cell fractions were isolated with Dynabeads CD4 and CD8 positive selection kits. TriZol was used to extract RNA from bulk PBMCs, CD4 and CD8 fractions, and dextramer-positive and dextramer-negative fractions.

The chain is encoded by TRBV20-1 joined to TRBJ1-4, with the identity of the D gene unclear. The receptor comes from a man aged 30 to 39 who received the YFV17D yellow fever vaccine. The starting material was CD8+ T cells sorted from PBMCs, obtained on the day of the yellow fever booster vaccination. DNA sequence: TGCAGTGCTAGAGATGAACGGGATTCGGAAAAACTGTTTTTT. Its product reads: CSARDERDSEKLFF.